What follows is one T cell receptor (beta chain) and its context. The data are from a study of shared clonotypes between healthy human individuals. Study-wide background: CD8 memory received one plate per donor, CD8 naive two, CD4 memory three and CD4 naive three.

Unmatched junction bases numbered 10, after V lost 4 bases and J lost 4 bases. Germline-derived CDR1 and CDR2 are MRHNA and SNTAGT. This CDR3 comprises 16 residues. The method was immunoSEQ multiplex PCR; TCRdb's version includes in-frame clones alone and lacks a portion of them. The sample includes about 1 million clones, more than 65% of them seen just once. This receptor was obtained from a man between 18 and 35 years old in good health. The chain recombines TRBV6-4 with TRBJ2-7, with 10 bases identical to TRBD1. The sample consisted of memory CD4+ T cells sorted from blood. Sample subset: CD45RA-negative fraction. CDR3 sequence: CASSAHGQGVRYEQYF. The CDR3 bases are TGTGCCAGCAGTGCGCACGGACAGGGGGTGAGGTACGAGCAGTACTTC.